The present entry profiles one T cell receptor (beta chain) with its context. These data belong to a study of blood T cell repertoires in COVID-19. Across the whole study: Acute and convalescent COVID-19 samples came from the United States, Italy and Spain. Nucleic acid was either cDNA or gDNA, and it came from T cells, B-cell-depleted T cells, or PBMCs.

Germline CDR1 SEHNR, CDR2 FQNEAQ (reference sequence). The CDR3 contains 15 residues. Trimming left V 2 bases short and J 0 bases short, with 8 bases between. Clones were read by immunoSEQ multiplex PCR, and TCRdb kept only the in-frame ones, dropping some. The sample includes a few hundred thousand clones, more than 85% of them seen just once. Individuals aged about 18 to 100 years were recruited from approximately 22 US areas. The chain employs TRBV7-9 and TRBJ1-3, with D possibly TRBD1 on 5 matching bases. The TCR comes from a woman aged 60-70 years who had recovered from COVID-19. The sequenced material came from PBMCs or T cells enriched from blood (not recorded which). The CDR3: CASSLFRDSGNTIYF. The DNA for the CDR3 is TGTGCCAGCAGCTTATTCAGGGACTCTGGAAACACCATATATTTT.